These 24 T cell receptor beta chains originate from one sample sequenced in a study of Ad26.COV2.S vaccination and SARS-CoV-2 variants (dated by TCRdb to the early 2020s). The protocol used for the library was the immunoSEQ multiplex PCR assay. Here the immuneACCESS table is served through TCRdb, limited to in-frame sequences with V and J called. Missing clones are a known gap in these copies; in checked studies unresolved V genes cover under half, and the rest lacks a known reason. Here the sample has about 500,000 clones; 80% to 90% occur a single time. The ten largest clones take up around 1.8% of the sample. Reading the label with the study, this specimen's treatment or condition is: roughly 19 received Ad26.COV2.S at low or high dose, single or two shots; about 5 received placebo; per-sample allocation not given. For vaccine and placebo recipients, repertoires were sequenced using samples collected on day 63 after the first injection.

The source was peripheral blood, collected in a trial of Ad26.COV2.S vaccine versus placebo. These receptors all come from a person between 18 and 60 years old who received the Ad26.COV2.S COVID-19 vaccine or a placebo.

This chain uses TRBV5-1 with TRBJ1-4; 9 positions agree with TRBD1. CDR1 and CDR2 (germline): SGHRS, YFSETQ. V shed 0 bases and J 0 bases; nucleotides not matched to a gene: 9. The length of the CDR3 is 19 residues. The CDR3 coding sequence is TGCGCCAGCAGCTTGGCTCAACCGGGACAGGGTACAACTAATGAAAAACTGTTTTTT. Translated, it gives CASSLAQPGQGTTNEKLFF. Filled out from reference TRBV5-1 and TRBJ1-4, the complete variable domain reads KAGVTQTPRYLIKTRGQQVTLSCSPISGHRSVSWYQQTPGQGLQFLFEYFSETQRNKGNFPGRFSGRQFSNSRSEMNVSTLELGDSALYLCASSLAQPGQGTTNEKLFFGSGTQLSVL.

This rearrangement joins TRBV4-3 to TRBJ2-3; no definite D call. CDR3 size: 17 residues. Deletions cut 0 bases from V and 1 base from J, with 14 bases between. Germline values: CDR1 LGHNA, CDR2 YSLEER. The CDR3 loop reads CASSQDRTSSGTDTQYF. Here the CDR3 DNA reads TGCGCCAGCAGCCAAGATAGAACAAGTTCGGGCACAGATACGCAGTATTTT.

This chain joins TRBV5-1 and TRBJ2-5, with D perhaps TRBD1 or TRBD2 (5 bases each). V lost 7 bases and J 5 bases, leaving 12 bases between the germline ends. This CDR3 has 12 residues. In germline, CDR1 is SGHRS, CDR2 YFSETQ. CDR3 bases: TGCGCCAGCTTTGCAGAGGGGGAGACCCAGTACTTC. It specifies CASFAEGETQYF.

Turning to this clone: Additional DNA sequences in this sample encode the identical CDR3. The chain is built from TRBV9 and TRBJ1-2, with D perhaps TRBD1 (5 bases). Germline CDR1 is SGDLS and CDR2 is YYNGEE. The CDR3 length is 13 residues. V lost 0 bases and J 3 bases, leaving 6 bases between the germline ends. The CDR3 nucleotides read TGTGCCAGCAGCGTAGCGGGGGACTATGGCTACACCTTC. Translating gives CASSVAGDYGYTF.

V usage is TRBV11-3 and J usage is TRBJ2-1; weak D call: TRBD1 (6 bases). This CDR3 contains 14 residues. Germline CDR1 is SGHNT and CDR2 is YENEEA. V lost 4 bases and J 8 bases, leaving 15 bases between the germline ends. CDR3 sequence reads: CASSSTINRDEQFF. CDR3 DNA: TGTGCCAGCAGCTCAACAATAAACAGGGATGAGCAGTTCTTC.

The chain uses TRBV5-1 and TRBJ2-7; D ambiguous. Germline CDR1 is SGHRS and CDR2 is YFSETQ. This CDR3 spans 11 amino acids. The V gene lost 4 bases and the J gene lost 2 bases, with 4 bases spanning the gap. The CDR3 is CASSGTYEQYF. The CDR3 nucleotides are TGCGCCAGCAGCGGGACCTACGAGCAGTACTTC.

V and J are TRBV19 and TRBJ1-2; TRBD1 matches at 7 bases. The ends lost 8 bases at V and 6 bases at J; junction bases unmatched: 6. Germline V CDR1 and CDR2: LNHDA, SQIVND (reference sequence). The length of the CDR3 is 12 residues. CDR3 sequence (DNA): TGTGCCAGTTGTGACAGGGTCGATGGCTACACCTTC. This translates into CASCDRVDGYTF.

This clone has only a few counts. The V and J genes are TRBV28 and TRBJ1-5; D unclear. CDR1 and CDR2 from the germline V gene are MDHEN and SYDVKM. The CDR3 contains 13 residues. V was trimmed by 9 bases and J by 0 bases, leaving 9 bases between them. The CDR3 region has the DNA TGTGCCAGTAAAGGGTTTAGCAATCAGCCCCAGCATTTT. Translation: CASKGFSNQPQHF. The whole variable domain, filled in from reference TRBV28 and TRBJ1-5, reads DVKVTQSSRYLVKRTGEKVFLECVQDMDHENMFWYRQDPGLGLRLIYFSYDVKMKEKGDIPEGYSVSREKKERFSLILESASTNQTSMYLCASKGFSNQPQHFGDGTRLSIL.

This sequence joins TRBV27 and TRBJ1-3; a possible D gene is TRBD1 (5 bases). Germline V gene sequence: CDR1 MNHEY, CDR2 SMNVEV (reference sequence). The length of the CDR3 is 14 residues. Trimming cost V 3 bases and J 4 bases, with 10 bases left between them. CDR3 nucleotide sequence: TGTGCCAGCAGTTTCGGGGGGGTCGGAAACACCATATATTTT. Its translation is CASSFGGVGNTIYF.

The chain recombines TRBV4-1 with TRBJ2-3; 7 bases are shared with TRBD1. Germline lookup yields CDR1 MGHRA and CDR2 YSYEKL. The length of the CDR3 is 17 residues. Trimming cost V 0 bases and J 2 bases; bases outside gene matches: 8. CDR3 DNA: TGCGCCAGCAGCCAAGATTTGGGGACAGCGTACACAGATACGCAGTATTTT. It codes for CASSQDLGTAYTDTQYF.

The chain is built from TRBV28 and TRBJ1-6; D is unclear. CDR1 and CDR2 from the germline V gene are MDHEN and SYDVKM. This CDR3 spans 14 amino acids. V lost 2 bases and J lost 7, with 9 bases in between. CDR3 sequence (DNA): TGTGCCAGCAGTTTAGTTAGGAACAATTCACCCCTCCACTTT. This translates into CASSLVRNNSPLHF.

J is TRBJ1-2 and V is TRBV25-1; 7 nucleotides align to TRBD1. This CDR3 has 15 amino acids. The V segment lost 4 bases and the J segment 1 base; nucleotides outside the gene matches: 6. Germline loops: CDR1 MGHDK, CDR2 SYGVNS. The chain's CDR3 is CASSGRTGHNYGYTF. The CDR3, as DNA: TGTGCCAGCAGTGGAAGGACAGGACATAACTATGGCTACACCTTC.

This clone was recorded a few times. The V gene is TRBV7-9, the J gene TRBJ1-2; 8 bases are shared with TRBD1. This CDR3 is built from 13 residues. From germline, CDR1 is SEHNR and CDR2 FQNEAQ (reference sequence). With V trimmed by 5 bases and J by 4 bases, 3 bases remained unmatched. In DNA form, the CDR3 reads TGTGCCAGCAGCCTTGGGACAGGCTATGGCTACACCTTC. Its translation: CASSLGTGYGYTF.

This chain connects TRBV9 to TRBJ2-5, with D perhaps given as TRBD1 or TRBD2 (5 bases each). The CDR3 loop spans 14 amino acids. CDR1 SGDLS and CDR2 YYNGEE come from the germline V gene. V lost 4 bases, J lost 5 bases, and 15 bases lay in between. This CDR3 reads CASSPMGVEETQYF. For the CDR3, the DNA is TGTGCCAGCAGCCCTATGGGGGTCGAGGAGACCCAGTACTTC.

As concerns this clone: Germline is not matched at one junction end, which may reflect a read error. The chain combines TRBV5-1 with TRBJ2-1; TRBD1 agrees at 10 bases. CDR1 SGHRS and CDR2 YFSETQ come from the germline V gene. The CDR3 has 15 residues. CDR3: CASSLGQGAYSEQFF. The CDR3 coding sequence is TGCGCCAGCAGCTTGGGACAGGGGGCTTACAGTGAGCAGTTCTTC. The whole variable domain, remainder taken from reference TRBV5-1 and TRBJ2-1, is KAGVTQTPRYLIKTRGQQVTLSCSPISGHRSVSWYQQTPGQGLQFLFEYFSETQRNKGNFPGRFSGRQFSNSRSEMNVSTLELGDSALYLCASSLGQGAYSEQFFGPGTRLTVL.

CDR3: CASTSRPLYGYTF. CDR3 nucleotide sequence: TGTGCCAGTACTAGTCGGCCGCTCTATGGCTACACCTTC. The V call is TRBV19, the J call TRBJ1-2; D uncertain. The CDR3 is 13 residues long. The V end lost 7 bases, the J end lost 4 bases, and 13 bases lay between the germline ends. Per the germline V gene, CDR1 is LNHDA and CDR2 is SQIVND (reference sequence).

This CDR3 reads CASSAGHLSYEQYF. Written as DNA, the CDR3 is TGTGCCAGCAGTGCCGGCCACCTCTCCTACGAGCAGTACTTC. The chain recombines TRBV7-9 with TRBJ2-7, with D hard to call. The germline gives CDR1 SEHNR, CDR2 FQNEAQ (reference sequence). The CDR3 extends over 14 amino acids. Trimming removed 6 bases at V and 0 bases at J, with 12 bases between.

This chain uses TRBV18 with TRBJ2-3, with 7 bases aligning to TRBD1. The CDR3 length is 15 residues. The J segment lost 4 bases and the V segment lost 6 bases, leaving 10 bases of the junction unmatched. Looked up from germline, CDR1 is KGHSH and CDR2 is LQKENI. CDR3 bases: TGTGCCAGCTCCCCGACAGGGCACCCTCCAGATACGCAGTATTTT. Translating it yields CASSPTGHPPDTQYF.

The J gene is TRBJ1-6, the V gene TRBV11-2; TRBD1 matches 8 bases. The V segment lost 5 bases and the J segment 4 bases; nucleotides outside the gene matches: 7. Germline CDR1 is SGHAT and CDR2 is FQNNGV. The CDR3 is made up of 16 amino acids. CDR3 DNA: TGTGCCAGCAGCCGCCGGACAGGGCCTTATAATTCACCCCTCCACTTT. Protein sequence: CASSRRTGPYNSPLHF.

The V call is TRBV28, the J call TRBJ2-3; 14 nucleotides agree with TRBD2. Germline V gene lookup returns CDR1 MDHEN and CDR2 SYDVKM. The CDR3 runs 18 residues. J gave up 0 bases and V 9 bases, and 11 bases lay outside the gene matches. CDR3 loop: CASRAGTSGRYSTDTQYF. CDR3 sequence (DNA): TGTGCCAGTCGCGCCGGGACTAGCGGGAGATATAGCACAGATACGCAGTATTTT.

This clone was recorded once. The chain is built from TRBV12-3 or TRBV12-4 and TRBJ1-1; D is undetermined. The CDR3 extends over 13 amino acids. The ends were cut back, 4 bases at V and 10 bases at J, with 16 bases in the middle. The CDR3 DNA sequence: TGTGCCAGCAGTTATCCCGGGGTCGCTTCAGCTTTCTTT. This encodes CASSYPGVASAFF.

The chain recombines TRBV2 with TRBJ2-7, with TRBD2 matching over 10 bases. Germline lookup yields CDR1 SNHLY and CDR2 FYNNEI. V trimming: 8 bases; J trimming: 6 bases; junction bases outside the gene matches: 7. The CDR3 consists of 13 residues. The CDR3 region is CASWLAGEREQYF. CDR3 nucleotides: TGTGCCAGCTGGCTAGCGGGAGAGCGCGAGCAGTACTTC.

CDR3 nucleotide sequence: TGTGCCAGCAGTTCGGGACAAGCCTTCTATGGCTACACCTTC. It specifies CASSSGQAFYGYTF. J is TRBJ1-2 and V is TRBV2, with D possibly matching TRBD1 (6 bases). The germline V and J ends were trimmed by 5 bases and 4 bases, with 14 bases remaining between them. This CDR3 region has 14 residues. Looked up from germline, CDR1 is SNHLY and CDR2 is FYNNEI.

The rearrangement joins TRBV19 to TRBJ2-7, with 12 bases identical to TRBD1. CDR3 size: 18 residues. The junction had 15 bases not matched to a gene; V was cut back by 5 bases and J by 4 bases. Germline CDR1 and CDR2: LNHDA and SQIVND (reference sequence). This chain's CDR3 is CASSPRRDPGQGAYEQYF. The CDR3 coding sequence is TGTGCCAGTAGTCCCAGGAGAGACCCGGGACAGGGGGCTTACGAGCAGTACTTC.